The 22 T cell receptor beta chains listed next were all sequenced from one sample in a study of shared clonotypes between healthy human individuals. Naive CD8 cells lacked CD45RO, underwent positive selection for CCR7 and left out terminally differentiated effector memory CD45RA+ cells. Some clones are missing from TCRdb's copy, which holds only in-frame ones; the method was immunoSEQ multiplex PCR. The table shows fewer than 700,000 clones, with 85% to 95% occurring only once. The source material was naive CD8+ T cells sorted from blood. The source of these receptors is a woman younger than 45 in good health.

The chain uses TRBV21-1 and TRBJ2-3. TRBV21-1 counts as a pseudogene. The CDR3 has 12 amino acids. Here the CDR3 reads CASSLDGLSQYF. The CDR3 DNA reads as TGTGCCAGCAGCCTAGACGGGCTATCGCAGTATTTT.

The chain employs TRBV11-2 and TRBJ1-4; 7 bases are shared with TRBD1. V lost 5 bases and J lost 2; bases outside the gene matches: 8. Germline V gene data show CDR1 as SGHAT and CDR2 as FQNNGV. The CDR3 spans 16 residues. The CDR3 DNA follows: TGTGCCAGCAGCCTCGACAGGGAGGGGACTAATGAAAAACTGTTTTTT. This encodes CASSLDREGTNEKLFF. Together with reference TRBV11-2 and TRBJ1-4, the CDR3 gives the full variable domain: EAGVAQSPRYKIIEKRQSVAFWCNPISGHATLYWYQQILGQGPKLLIQFQNNGVVDDSQLPKDRFSAERLKGVDSTLKIQPAKLEDSAVYLCASSLDREGTNEKLFFGSGTQLSVL.

V is TRBV9 and J is TRBJ2-7, with 8 nucleotides matching TRBD2. The CDR3 has 15 amino acids. The V segment lost 2 bases and the J segment 0 bases; nucleotides outside the gene matches: 4. Germline CDR1 reads SGDLS; CDR2 reads YYNGEE. CDR3 sequence (DNA): TGTGCCAGCAGCGTTAGCGGGGAAAACTCCTACGAGCAGTACTTC. It yields the protein CASSVSGENSYEQYF. The entire variable domain, with the rest obtained from reference TRBV9 and TRBJ2-7, is as follows: DSGVTQTPKHLITATGQRVTLRCSPRSGDLSVYWYQQSLDQGLQFLIQYYNGEERAKGNILERFSAQQFPDLHSELNLSSLELGDSALYFCASSVSGENSYEQYFGPGTRLTVT.

This chain connects TRBV15 to TRBJ1-2; D is unclear. The germline V gene has CDR1 LNHNV and CDR2 YYDKDF (reference sequence). The CDR3 has 16 amino acids. The V and J ends lost 1 base and 4 bases respectively, with 16 bases between them. CDR3 residues: CATSRVGVGRTYGYTF. Written as DNA, the CDR3 is TGTGCCACCAGCAGAGTTGGAGTCGGGAGGACCTATGGCTACACCTTC.

CDR3 coding DNA: TGTGCCAGCAGCGAGCACCGGGACACCATCTATGGCTACACCTTC. This gives the protein CASSEHRDTIYGYTF. The V call is TRBV9, the J call TRBJ1-2, with a weak D call TRBD1 (6 bases). Germline V gene lookup returns CDR1 SGDLS and CDR2 YYNGEE. The CDR3 has 15 residues. Trimming stripped 3 bases from V and 4 bases from J, with 16 bases between.

The genes are TRBV15 and TRBJ1-5; no definite D call. The germline V gene has CDR1 LNHNV and CDR2 YYDKDF (reference sequence). The V end was cut by 9 bases, the J end by 0 bases, with 12 bases between. The CDR3 consists of 14 residues. CDR3 amino acids: CATAVGDSNQPQHF. The DNA of the CDR3 is TGTGCCACAGCCGTTGGGGATAGCAATCAGCCCCAGCATTTT. The full variable domain, in which reference TRBV15 and TRBJ1-5 provide the parts outside the CDR3, is DAMVIQNPRYQVTQFGKPVTLSCSQTLNHNVMYWYQQKSSQAPKLLFHYYDKDFNNEADTPDNFQSRRPNTSFCFLDIRSPGLGDTAMYLCATAVGDSNQPQHFGDGTRLSIL.

V is TRBV4-2 and J is TRBJ2-7; D ambiguous. Deletions cut 0 bases from V and 4 bases from J, with 13 bases between. The CDR3 runs 15 residues. Germline CDR1 reads LGHNA; CDR2 reads YNFKEQ. CDR3 protein: CASSQEFRGPYEQYF. The CDR3 DNA is TGTGCCAGCAGCCAAGAGTTTAGAGGCCCTTACGAGCAGTACTTC.

As for this clone: One end of the junction does not line up with germline, which may come from a read error. The rearrangement joins TRBV6-5 to TRBJ1-2, with no clear D. This CDR3 contains 9 residues. CDR1 and CDR2 (germline): MNHEY, SVGAGI. The CDR3 DNA follows: TGTGCCAATAACAATGGCTACACCTTC. Its protein product is CANNNGYTF.

J is TRBJ2-7 and V is TRBV19; 10 bases map to TRBD2. This CDR3 contains 15 residues. The V segment lost 3 bases and the J segment 4 bases; nucleotides outside the gene matches: 6. The germline gives CDR1 LNHDA, CDR2 SQIVND (reference sequence). CDR3 protein: CASSMELAGPYEQYF. The CDR3 DNA follows: TGTGCCAGTAGTATGGAACTAGCGGGACCTTACGAGCAGTACTTC.

Only one count was recorded for this clone. The chain combines TRBV27 with TRBJ1-1; D call uncertain. V was pared by 3 bases and J by 0 bases, with 8 bases between. The CDR3 consists of 14 residues. Germline assignment: CDR1 MNHEY and CDR2 SMNVEV (reference sequence). CDR3 DNA sequence: TGTGCCAGCAGTTTTCATGGAATGAACACTGAAGCTTTCTTT. This gives the protein CASSFHGMNTEAFF.

The chain combines TRBV18 with TRBJ2-7, with 8 bases matching TRBD1. This CDR3 comprises 18 residues. The ends lost 3 bases at V and 2 bases at J; junction bases unmatched: 15. Germline V gene sequence: CDR1 KGHSH, CDR2 LQKENI. DNA for the CDR3: TGTGCCAGCTCACCCTTTGATCCGGGGGACAGGCATACCTACGAGCAGTACTTC. Its protein is CASSPFDPGDRHTYEQYF.

As concerns this clone: Additional DNA sequences in this sample encode the identical CDR3. The V call is TRBV5-4, the J call TRBJ1-1; 9 bases line up with TRBD1. Germline loops: CDR1 SGHNT, CDR2 YYREEE (reference sequence). This CDR3 is built from 12 residues. The V segment lost 2 bases and the J segment 8 bases; nucleotides outside the gene matches: 1. DNA for the CDR3: TGTGCCAGCAGCTTAGGACAGGGGGAAGCTTTCTTT. It codes for CASSLGQGEAFF.

A single count supports this clone. The J gene is TRBJ2-5, the V gene TRBV28, with TRBD1 matching 8 bases. V was clipped by 6 bases and J by 0 bases; unmatched bases: 9. The CDR3 has 16 residues. Germline CDR1 MDHEN, CDR2 SYDVKM. In DNA form, the CDR3 reads TGTGCCAGCAGCCTCCAGGGGGCTTGGTACCAAGAGACCCAGTACTTC. Translated, it gives CASSLQGAWYQETQYF.

The chain uses TRBV28 and TRBJ1-4; D unresolved. The CDR3 runs to 15 residues. Trimming took 5 bases from V and 6 from J, leaving 16 bases between them. CDR1 MDHEN and CDR2 SYDVKM come from the germline V gene. The CDR3, as DNA: TGTGCCAGCAGTCGCCTCGCCCTGGTGGATGAAAAACTGTTTTTT. Protein sequence: CASSRLALVDEKLFF. Variable domain in full (rest from reference TRBV28 and TRBJ1-4): DVKVTQSSRYLVKRTGEKVFLECVQDMDHENMFWYRQDPGLGLRLIYFSYDVKMKEKGDIPEGYSVSREKKERFSLILESASTNQTSMYLCASSRLALVDEKLFFGSGTQLSVL.

The chain links TRBV5-4 to TRBJ1-1; D is uncertain. CDR3 length: 14 residues. V was clipped by 3 bases and J by 0 bases, with 9 bases between them. Germline CDR1 SGHNT, CDR2 YYREEE (reference sequence). CDR3 in amino acids: CASSSDNLNTEAFF. In nucleotides, the CDR3 is TGTGCCAGCAGCTCCGACAATTTGAACACTGAAGCTTTCTTT.

The V call is TRBV7-6, the J call TRBJ2-3, with a weak D call TRBD2 (5 bases). V was trimmed by 1 base and J by 0 bases, leaving 11 bases between them. The length of the CDR3 is 16 residues. The germline gives CDR1 SGHVS, CDR2 FNYEAQ. The CDR3 nucleotides read TGTGCCAGCAGCTTAGAGGTTGGCGGGAGCACAGATACGCAGTATTTT. Its translation: CASSLEVGGSTDTQYF.

This chain links TRBV19 with TRBJ1-1; D is unresolved. V lost 3 bases and J lost 5, with 10 bases in between. CDR3 length equals 13 residues. Germline CDR1 is LNHDA and CDR2 is SQIVND (reference sequence). CDR3 in DNA: TGTGCCAGTAGTATGATTACCGGGACTGAAGCTTTCTTT. Its protein is CASSMITGTEAFF.

The V gene is TRBV28, the J gene TRBJ2-2, with 7 nucleotides matching TRBD2. V lost 11 bases and J lost 6; bases outside the gene matches: 6. The germline V gene encodes CDR1 MDHEN and CDR2 SYDVKM. The CDR3 is 12 residues long. CDR3 in DNA: TGTGCCGCCGCGGGAGTCCCCGGGGAGCTGTTTTTT. Translating gives CAAAGVPGELFF.

This clone was seen only once. This sequence joins TRBV2 and TRBJ2-7; 12 bases align to TRBD2. V trimming: 9 bases; J trimming: 3 bases; junction bases outside the gene matches: 3. The CDR3 contains 13 residues. In germline, CDR1 is SNHLY, CDR2 FYNNEI. DNA of the CDR3: TGTGCCAGTCTAGCGGGAGGGGACTACGAGCAGTACTTC. Translation: CASLAGGDYEQYF.

The chain couples TRBV9 to TRBJ1-3, with a weak D call TRBD1 (5 bases). The CDR3 is made up of 14 amino acids. V was cut by 2 bases and J by 0 bases, with 6 bases left in between. CDR1 SGDLS and CDR2 YYNGEE come from the germline V gene. The CDR3 nucleotides read TGTGCCAGCAGCGTGACAGACTCTGGAAACACCATATATTTT. Its protein is CASSVTDSGNTIYF.

The table lists this clone with a count of one. This specimen includes other DNA sequences encoding the same CDR3. This sequence joins TRBV11-2 and TRBJ2-5, with D uncertain. The J call may be in error: the DNA end matches TRBJ2-7 better. CDR3 length: 12 residues. Germline V CDR1 and CDR2: SGHAT, FQNNGV. CDR3 sequence reads: CASSLGSYEQYF. CDR3 DNA sequence: TGTGCCAGCAGCTTGGGCAGCTACGAGCAGTACTTC.

Only one count was recorded for this clone. The chain uses TRBV28 and TRBJ2-7; D ambiguous. The V gene's germline CDR1 is MDHEN and CDR2 SYDVKM. The V end lost 2 bases, the J end lost 3 bases, and 11 bases lay between the germline ends. This CDR3 region has 14 residues. Here the CDR3 DNA reads TGTGCCAGCAGTTTAAGATTGGATAACTACGAGCAGTACTTC. It specifies CASSLRLDNYEQYF.